This is a list of T cell receptor beta chains from one sample in a study of cytomegalovirus exposure and HLA in healthy donors. Assay: immunoSEQ multiplex PCR; the TCRdb copy retains only in-frame clones and omits some. The table shows more than 300,000 clones, with roughly 89% occurring only once. The sample taken for sequencing was PBMCs. These receptors came from a woman aged 18-29 years in good health and CMV-seronegative. Both conserved end residues are part of each CDR3. The D gene is left open where the match is weak. A clone size is listed for some rows: how often the clone was seen (once, few, many), or a class if it is expanded.

clone_size d_call j_call v_call cdr3_aa cdr3_nt
- TRBD1 TRBJ2-7 TRBV19 CASSIGGTGISYEQYF TGTGCCAGTAGTATCGGGGGGACAGGGATCTCCTACGAGCAGTACTTC
- TRBD2 TRBJ2-1 TRBV5-4 CASSLLASGDNEQFF TGTGCCAGCAGCTTATTGGCTAGCGGGGACAATGAGCAGTTCTTC
few TRBD2 TRBJ2-1 TRBV9 CASSVELAGAYNEQFF TGTGCCAGCAGCGTAGAACTAGCGGGAGCCTACAATGAGCAGTTCTTC
- TRBD1 TRBJ2-5 TRBV2 CASMGQGAETQYF TGTGCCAGCATGGGACAGGGGGCTGAGACCCAGTACTTC
- TRBD2 TRBJ2-4 TRBV18 CASSPAMRLAGRNIQYF TGTGCCAGCTCACCTGCTATGAGACTAGCGGGACGAAACATTCAGTACTTC
- TRBD1 TRBJ2-3 TRBV27 CASRWSQGVVNTQYF TGTGCCAGCAGATGGTCGCAGGGGGTAGTAAATACGCAGTATTTT
- - TRBJ1-1 TRBV6-5 CASSFADRGNTEAFF TGTGCCAGCAGTTTCGCCGACAGAGGAAACACTGAAGCTTTCTTT
- TRBD1 TRBJ2-6 TRBV5-1 CASSLTTGGRAGANVLTF TGCGCCAGCAGCTTGACCACAGGGGGCCGGGCTGGGGCCAACGTCCTGACTTTC
- - TRBJ2-3 TRBV27 CASSSYRGGATDTQYF TGTGCCAGCAGTTCCTACAGGGGGGGAGCCACAGATACGCAGTATTTT
- TRBD2 TRBJ2-2 TRBV10-3 CAIPGGTGELFF TGTGCCATTCCGGGGGGCACCGGGGAGCTGTTTTTT
few TRBD2 TRBJ2-7 TRBV6-5 CASRSTSGTHEQYF TGTGCCAGCAGGTCGACTAGCGGGACCCACGAGCAGTACTTC
- TRBD2 TRBJ2-7 TRBV18 CASSLRDYSYEQYF TGTGCCAGCTCCCTTCGGGACTACTCCTACGAGCAGTACTTC
once TRBD2 TRBJ2-2 TRBV10-3 CATRGLASTGELFF TGTGCCACAAGGGGACTAGCGAGCACCGGGGAGCTGTTTTTT
- TRBD1 TRBJ2-6 TRBV4-1 CASSQEGTGAGANVLTF TGCGCCAGCAGCCAAGAGGGGACAGGGGCTGGGGCCAACGTCCTGACTTTC
- - TRBJ2-5 TRBV7-2 CASSASTGSAETQYF TGTGCCAGCAGCGCCTCAACAGGGAGCGCAGAGACCCAGTACTTC